A selection of T cell receptor beta chains follows, all from one sample in a study of Graves' ophthalmopathy and Graves' hyperthyroidism. Each CDR3 protein is one row after TCRdb ran MiXCR on the multiplex PCR reads. The sample shows roughly 350,000 distinct CDR3 sequences, about a sixth of them seen only once. Sequencing was done on a sample of peripheral blood. The receptors stem from an adult woman with stable Graves' hyperthyroidism. Each CDR3 is given with its conserved first and last residue. A D gene is named only where the DNA matches it firmly. Clone size, where shown, is once, few, many, or a class for clones that have expanded.

d_call j_call clone_size v_call cdr3_nt cdr3_aa
- TRBJ1-5 - TRBV12-3/TRBV12-4 TGTGCCAGCACTGATACAGGGAATCAGCCCCAGCATTTT CASTDTGNQPQHF
TRBD1 TRBJ2-5 many TRBV15 TGTGCCACCCGACACGCGTCGACCGGGACAGGGGGTATACAACGGGAGACCCAGTACTTC CATRHASTGTGGIQRETQYF
- TRBJ1-3 many TRBV28 TGTGCCAGCAGTCTCGTCGCACCCGGAAACACCATATATTTT CASSLVAPGNTIYF
- TRBJ2-2 many TRBV6-2/TRBV6-3 TGTGCCAGCCGAACTACCCAGTTCGGGGAGCTGTTTTTT CASRTTQFGELFF
- TRBJ1-2 few TRBV12-3/TRBV12-4 TGTGCCAGCGGAAGTACCGGGCCTTCGGGCTATGGCTACACCTTC CASGSTGPSGYGYTF
TRBD1 TRBJ1-1 many TRBV5-1 TGCGCCAGCAGCCTAGCTCCGGGACAGGTGGCTGAAGCTTTCTTT CASSLAPGQVAEAFF
- TRBJ2-6 many TRBV9 TGTGCCAGCAGCGCAAGAGGTAGTCTGGCCGGGGCCAACGTCCTGACTTTC CASSARGSLAGANVLTF
TRBD1 TRBJ1-5 - TRBV19 TGTGCCAGTAGTACGCGGACAGGGGGTAATCAGCCCCAGCATTTT CASSTRTGGNQPQHF
- TRBJ2-5 many TRBV28 TGTGCCAGCAGAGGGACATTCCAAGAGACCCAGTACTTC CASRGTFQETQYF
- TRBJ1-2 - TRBV6-1 TGTGCCAGCTCAGCTACCGGGTACTATGGCTACACCTTC CASSATGYYGYTF
TRBD2 TRBJ2-7 many TRBV20-1 TGCAGTGCCCCTGGGATGACTAGCGGGAGGCACGAGCAGTACTTC CSAPGMTSGRHEQYF
- TRBJ2-7 few TRBV20-1 TGCAGTGCTAGAGGCGTGAAGGGAGCGAGCTCCTACGAGCAGTACTTC CSARGVKGASSYEQYF
- TRBJ1-6 - TRBV27 TGTGCCAGCACTGGTCTGAGGGGCGGGTACAATTCACCCCTCCACTTT CASTGLRGGYNSPLHF
- TRBJ1-2 many TRBV6-2/TRBV6-3 TGTGCCAGCAGTTACTCGACAGGCACTAACTATGGCTACACCTTC CASSYSTGTNYGYTF
- TRBJ1-1 - TRBV28 TGTGCCAGCAGTGGGACACTCATGAACACTGAAGCTTTCTTT CASSGTLMNTEAFF
- TRBJ1-2 few TRBV7-9 TGTGCCAGCAGCTTAAGGGCACCCCACTATGGCTACACCTTC CASSLRAPHYGYTF
TRBD2 TRBJ2-2 many TRBV24-1 TGTGCCACCAGTGATACGGGAGGGGGAAAGAAAACCGGGGAGCTGTTTTTT CATSDTGGGKKTGELFF
- TRBJ1-3 many TRBV7-2 TGTGCCAGCAGTAGGACGCGAGCAGGAAACACCATATATTTT CASSRTRAGNTIYF
- TRBJ2-2 many TRBV14 TGTGCCAGCAGCCACGTCGGACGAACCGGGGAGCTGTTTTTT CASSHVGRTGELFF
- TRBJ1-2 many TRBV28 TGTGCCAGCAGTCTTACCTTGGGGGGGCGCGAACTCTATGGCTACACCTTC CASSLTLGGRELYGYTF
- TRBJ2-7 many TRBV27 TGTGCCAGCAGATCGAATCTTGTGCAGTACTTC CASRSNLVQYF
- TRBJ2-7 - TRBV6-5 TGTGCCAGCATTTTGAGTATGGTTTCCTACGAGCAGTACTTC CASILSMVSYEQYF
- TRBJ1-1 - TRBV6-2/TRBV6-3 TGTGCCAGCTGCGGACGGGGATTTTCGATGAACACTGAAGCTTTCTTT CASCGRGFSMNTEAFF
- TRBJ2-6 many TRBV15 TGTGCCACCAGCACCCCTTTCCTGGAGGGCTCTGGGGCCAACGTCCTGACTTTC CATSTPFLEGSGANVLTF
- TRBJ2-2 many TRBV7-2 TGTGCCAGCAGCCACACCACTGGGGCGGGCGGGGAGCTGTTTTTT CASSHTTGAGGELFF
TRBD2 TRBJ2-5 - TRBV28 TGTGCCAGCAGTTTGAGACTAGCGGATCAAGAAAAACCCCAAGAGACCCAGTACTTC CASSLRLADQEKPQETQYF
- TRBJ1-5 many TRBV19 TGTGCCAGTAGTATTGCCAGGTCAGGTCAGCCCCAGCATTTT CASSIARSGQPQHF
- TRBJ1-5 many TRBV30 TGTGCCTGGGGTGGACAGTATAGCAATCAGCCCCAGCATTTT CAWGGQYSNQPQHF
TRBD1 TRBJ2-7 many TRBV6-1 TGTGCCAGCACCAACCTCGGGACAGGGCCGCACGAGCAGTACTTC CASTNLGTGPHEQYF
- TRBJ2-5 many TRBV15 TGTGCCACCAGCATCCGGTATCAAGAGACCCAGTACTTC CATSIRYQETQYF